This TCR beta chain was found in a study of follicular helper T cells after annual influenza vaccination. Overall study findings and caveats: Day 7 ICOS+CD38+ clones later appeared mostly in ICOS-CD38- cTfh.

Assay used: immunoSEQ multiplex PCR; TCRdb lists only in-frame clones, some missing. The table records 9,500 to 15,000 clones, nearly 80% of them present only once. Worth noting for this clone: What it binds is not known.

Documented time point: 2015-2016 season, pre-vaccination. Vaccine contraindications, substance abuse, HIV/AIDS, active malignancy and active illness excluded donors. ICOS+CD38+ and ICOS-CD38- fractions were sorted from non-naive CD4+CXCR5+PD-1+ cells. Germline-derived CDR1 and CDR2 are SGDLS and YYNGEE. The CDR3 consists of 13 residues. V dropped 4 bases and J dropped 2 bases, with 9 bases sitting between them. This chain joins TRBV9 and TRBJ1-1; unclear D gene. The starting material was CXCR5+ CD38- circulating T follicular helper cells from blood, obtained on the day of influenza vaccination. Subset defined: circulating Tfh, non-naive CD4+CXCR5+PD-1+ (ICOS+CD38+ or ICOS-CD38-). The clonotype originates from an adult who received the influenza vaccine. This chain's CDR3 is CASSSSGNTEAFF. The CDR3 nucleotides are TGTGCCAGCAGCTCGAGCGGAAACACTGAAGCTTTCTTT.